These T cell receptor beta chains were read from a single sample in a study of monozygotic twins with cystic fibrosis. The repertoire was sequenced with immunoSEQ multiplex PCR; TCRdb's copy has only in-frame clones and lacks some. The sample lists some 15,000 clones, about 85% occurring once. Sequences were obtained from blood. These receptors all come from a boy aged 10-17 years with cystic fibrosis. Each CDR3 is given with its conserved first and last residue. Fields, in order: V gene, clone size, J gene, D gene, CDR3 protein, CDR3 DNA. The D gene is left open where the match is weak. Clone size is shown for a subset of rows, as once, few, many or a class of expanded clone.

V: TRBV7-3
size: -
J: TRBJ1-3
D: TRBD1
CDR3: CASSSRDSPPGNTIYF
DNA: TGTGCCAGCAGCTCCCGGGACAGTCCTCCTGGAAACACCATATATTTT

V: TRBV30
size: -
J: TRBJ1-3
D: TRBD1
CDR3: CAWNRGISGNTIYF
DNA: TGTGCCTGGAACAGGGGGATCTCTGGAAACACCATATATTTT

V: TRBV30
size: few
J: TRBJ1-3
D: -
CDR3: CAWSVNGRNTIYF
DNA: TGTGCCTGGAGTGTAAACGGGAGAAACACCATATATTTT

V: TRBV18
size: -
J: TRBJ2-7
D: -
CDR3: CASSPLGAHGIPYEQYF
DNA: TGTGCCAGCTCACCACTAGGGGCCCATGGGATCCCTTACGAGCAGTACTTC

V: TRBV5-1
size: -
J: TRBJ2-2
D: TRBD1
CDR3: CASSLPKRTGNTGELFF
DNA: TGCGCCAGCAGCTTACCAAAGCGGACAGGGAACACCGGGGAGCTGTTTTTT

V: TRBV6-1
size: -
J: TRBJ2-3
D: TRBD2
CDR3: CASSEATSGNTQYF
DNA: TGTGCCAGCAGTGAAGCTACTAGCGGGAATACGCAGTATTTT

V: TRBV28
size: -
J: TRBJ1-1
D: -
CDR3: CASSPVHGLNTEAFF
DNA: TGTGCCAGCAGTCCCGTACATGGGCTGAACACTGAAGCTTTCTTT

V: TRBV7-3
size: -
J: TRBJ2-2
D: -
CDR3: CASSSPGELFF
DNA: TGTGCCAGCAGCTCGCCCGGGGAGCTGTTTTTT

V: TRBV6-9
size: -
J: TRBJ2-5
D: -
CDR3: CASSYQSGTNKETQYF
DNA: TGTGCCAGCAGTTATCAGTCCGGGACAAATAAAGAGACCCAGTACTTC

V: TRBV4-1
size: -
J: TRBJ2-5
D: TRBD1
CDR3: CASSPATGVETQYF
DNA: TGCGCCAGCAGCCCAGCGACAGGGGTGGAGACCCAGTACTTC

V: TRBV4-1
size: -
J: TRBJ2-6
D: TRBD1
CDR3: CASSSRTGELSSGANVLTF
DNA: TGCGCCAGCAGCTCCCGGACAGGGGAACTGTCCTCTGGGGCCAACGTCCTGACTTTC

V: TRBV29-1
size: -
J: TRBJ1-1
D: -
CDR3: CSLKTDTEAFF
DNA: TGCAGCCTCAAGACGGACACTGAAGCTTTCTTT

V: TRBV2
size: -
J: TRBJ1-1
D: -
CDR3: CASSDLGLNTEAFF
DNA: TGTGCCAGCAGTGACTTGGGGTTGAACACTGAAGCTTTCTTT

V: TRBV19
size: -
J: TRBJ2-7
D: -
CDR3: CASIKGGRRGYEQYF
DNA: TGTGCCAGTATCAAGGGGGGCCGGAGGGGCTACGAGCAGTACTTC

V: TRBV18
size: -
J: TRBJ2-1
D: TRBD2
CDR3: CASSPPLGTLAGGGEQFF
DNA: TGTGCCAGCTCACCCCCTCTTGGGACTCTAGCGGGAGGGGGTGAGCAGTTCTTC

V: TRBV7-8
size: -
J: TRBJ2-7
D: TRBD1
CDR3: CASSFRGRLRGAYEQYF
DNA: TGTGCCAGCAGCTTCAGGGGGCGCCTCCGAGGGGCCTACGAGCAGTACTTC

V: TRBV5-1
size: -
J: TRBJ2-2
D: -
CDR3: CASSRRAGEPGELFF
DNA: TGCGCCAGCAGTAGGAGGGCAGGGGAGCCCGGGGAGCTGTTTTTT